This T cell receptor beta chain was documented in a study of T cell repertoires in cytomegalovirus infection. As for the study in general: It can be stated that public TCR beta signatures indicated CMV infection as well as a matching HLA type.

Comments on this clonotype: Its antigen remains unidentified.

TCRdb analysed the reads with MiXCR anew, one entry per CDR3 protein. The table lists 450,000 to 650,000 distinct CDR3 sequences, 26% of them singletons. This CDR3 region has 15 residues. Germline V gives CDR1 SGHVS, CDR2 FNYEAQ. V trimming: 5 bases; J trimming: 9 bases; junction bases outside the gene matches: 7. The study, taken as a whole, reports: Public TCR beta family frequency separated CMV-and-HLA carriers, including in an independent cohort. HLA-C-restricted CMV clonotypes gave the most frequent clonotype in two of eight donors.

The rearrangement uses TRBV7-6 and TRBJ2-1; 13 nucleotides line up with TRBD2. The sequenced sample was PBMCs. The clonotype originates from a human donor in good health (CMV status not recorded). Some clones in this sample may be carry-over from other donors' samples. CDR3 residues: CASSPGLAGLLEQFF. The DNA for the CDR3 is TGTGCCAGCAGCCCGGGACTAGCGGGATTACTTGAGCAGTTCTTC.